The sequence of this TCR beta chain was determined in a study of cytomegalovirus exposure and HLA in healthy donors. PCR employed 60 Vbeta and 13 Jbeta primers. Using immunoSEQ multiplex PCR, the repertoire was profiled, and TCRdb retains in-frame clones only, with some absent. The table has fewer than 250,000 clones, about 87% seen once. CDR3 length: 13 amino acids. Germline lookup yields CDR1 SSHAT and CDR2 FNYEAQ (reference sequence). The chain has TRBV7-7 and TRBJ2-2, with 9 nucleotides matching TRBD2. The receptor comes from a man aged 25 to 40 in good health and CMV-seronegative. Sequenced sample: PBMCs. Here the CDR3 reads CASGSLGTGELFF. CDR3 DNA sequence: TGTGCTAGCGGGAGTCTGGGCACCGGGGAGCTGTTTTTT.